This paragraph reports one T cell receptor (beta chain). These data originate in a study of blood T cell repertoires in COVID-19. About the study: Sites in the United States, Italy and Spain provided acute and convalescent COVID-19 samples.

The method was immunoSEQ multiplex PCR; TCRdb's version includes in-frame clones alone and lacks a portion of them. The sample consists of under 70,000 clones, 90% of them appearing once. CDR1 SNHLY and CDR2 FYNNEI come from the germline V gene. This CDR3 has 12 amino acids. V shed 2 bases and J shed 4 bases, with 5 bases lying between them. The TCR was taken from a man aged 55 to 70 with active COVID-19. The V gene is TRBV2, the J gene TRBJ2-5; D not certain. Sample: peripheral blood. This CDR3 is CASSETVETQYF. CDR3 nucleotides: TGTGCCAGCAGTGAAACAGTAGAGACCCAGTACTTC.